The 11 T cell receptor beta chains listed next were all sequenced from one sample in a study of cytotoxic CD8 clonotypes in ibrutinib-treated CLL. Profiling relied on immunoSEQ multiplex PCR, and the TCRdb table lists in-frame clones only, not all of them. This table holds hundreds of thousands of clones, less than 75% found once. The input for sequencing was PBMCs, taken after 24 months of ibrutinib treatment. The source of these receptors is a human donor with chronic lymphocytic leukemia.

V is TRBV19 and J is TRBJ2-3, with a tentative D call TRBD1 (5 bases). V gave up 0 bases and J gave up 2 bases, with 15 bases separating them. Germline CDR1 is LNHDA and CDR2 is SQIVND (reference sequence). The CDR3 loop spans 17 amino acids. The CDR3: CASSIEQGSPITDTQYF. The DNA for the CDR3 is TGTGCCAGTAGTATAGAGCAGGGCTCCCCAATCACAGATACGCAGTATTTT. The complete variable domain, with remaining parts taken from reference TRBV19 and TRBJ2-3, reads DGGITQSPKYLFRKEGQNVTLSCEQNLNHDAMYWYRQDPGQGLRLIYYSQIVNDFQKGDIAEGYSVSREKKESFPLTVTSAQKNPTAFYLCASSIEQGSPITDTQYFGPGTRLTVL.

The chain recombines TRBV2 with TRBJ2-7; D possibly corresponds to TRBD2 (5 bases). V lost 5 bases to trimming and J lost 5 bases, with 19 bases between them. In germline, CDR1 is SNHLY, CDR2 FYNNEI. The CDR3 extends over 15 amino acids. CDR3 protein: CASSLSYGIPHEQYF. CDR3 coding DNA: TGTGCCAGCAGTCTCTCCTACGGGATTCCACACGAGCAGTACTTC.

This chain connects TRBV28 to TRBJ2-7, with TRBD2 matching over 11 bases. Germline V lookup: CDR1 MDHEN, CDR2 SYDVKM. Losses at the gene ends were 5 bases for V and 2 bases for J; bases not matched to a gene: 14. This CDR3 has 18 residues. CDR3 DNA: TGTGCCAGCAGTCCTACCCAGACTAGCGGGAAGGAGACCTACGAGCAGTACTTC. Translation gives CASSPTQTSGKETYEQYF.

The V gene is TRBV5-1, the J gene TRBJ2-2; perhaps TRBD1 as D (5 bases). Germline V gene lookup returns CDR1 SGHRS and CDR2 YFSETQ. V was cut by 5 bases and J by 6 bases, with 14 bases left in between. There are 14 residues in the CDR3. In DNA, the CDR3 is TGCGCCAGCAGGGTACCTAAGGGGCCCGGGGAGCTGTTTTTT. Its translation is CASRVPKGPGELFF.

V and J are TRBV30 and TRBJ2-2, with TRBD1 matching 9 bases. Per germline, CDR1 GTSNPN and CDR2 SVGIG (reference sequence). There are 15 residues in the CDR3. V lost 1 base and J lost 4; bases outside the gene matches: 4. The CDR3 is CAWSAGTGITGELFF. CDR3 sequence (DNA): TGTGCCTGGAGTGCCGGGACAGGGATCACCGGGGAGCTGTTTTTT. The whole variable domain, filled in from reference TRBV30 and TRBJ2-2, reads SQTIHQWPATLVQPVGSPLSLECTVEGTSNPNLYWYRQAAGRGLQLLFYSVGIGQISSEVPQNLSASRPQDRQFILSSKKLLLSDSGFYLCAWSAGTGITGELFFGEGSRLTVL.

The chain links TRBV30 to TRBJ2-7; 10 nucleotides align to TRBD1. The CDR3 loop spans 14 amino acids. In germline, CDR1 is GTSNPN, CDR2 SVGIG (reference sequence). The V gene end was trimmed by 8 bases and the J gene end by 7 bases; junction bases not matched to a gene: 14. CDR3 in DNA: TGTGCCGCCGCCTCCGGGACAGGGGAGGTTGAGCAGTACTTC. Translation gives CAAASGTGEVEQYF.

The chain combines TRBV9 with TRBJ2-7; D may be TRBD2 (6 bases). The CDR3 is made up of 15 amino acids. CDR1 and CDR2 (germline): SGDLS, YYNGEE. Trimming left V 4 bases short and J 3 bases short, with 17 bases between. CDR3 DNA sequence: TGTGCCAGCAGCCGTAGTGGGTTGGGGGGCTACGAGCAGTACTTC. It yields the protein CASSRSGLGGYEQYF.

This CDR3 is CASRTDRDNGYTF. DNA of the CDR3: TGTGCCAGCAGAACGGACAGGGATAATGGCTACACCTTC. The chain is built from TRBV2 and TRBJ1-2, with 8 bases matching TRBD1. Losses at the gene ends were 6 bases for V and 6 bases for J; bases not matched to a gene: 6. The V gene's germline CDR1 is SNHLY and CDR2 FYNNEI. The CDR3 runs 13 residues.

V is TRBV4-2 and J is TRBJ1-2; D is possibly TRBD1 (6 bases). CDR1 LGHNA and CDR2 YNFKEQ come from the germline V gene. This CDR3 comprises 13 residues. V was clipped by 4 bases and J by 4 bases, with 10 bases between them. The DNA for the CDR3 is TGTGCCAGCAGCCTAGGGACATCCTATGGCTACACCTTC. Translated: CASSLGTSYGYTF.

The gene calls are TRBV6-5 and TRBJ2-1; 8 bases fit TRBD2. Trimming removed 4 bases from V and 7 bases from J; junction bases left unmatched: 9. In germline, CDR1 is MNHEY, CDR2 SVGAGI. The CDR3 extends over 15 amino acids. The CDR3 DNA follows: TGTGCCAGCAGTTGGACTAGCCACAATGGGAATGAGCAGTTCTTC. Translation: CASSWTSHNGNEQFF.

The rearrangement links TRBV19 to TRBJ2-2; no definite D call. Germline V gene data show CDR1 as LNHDA and CDR2 as SQIVND (reference sequence). V was trimmed by 3 bases and J by 1 base, leaving 6 bases between them. The CDR3 is 14 amino acids. The DNA for the CDR3 is TGTGCCAGTAGTATCGGCGGGAACACCGGGGAGCTGTTTTTT. This gives the protein CASSIGGNTGELFF.